The source of this T cell receptor beta chain is a study of CD8+CD57+ T cells in acquired aplastic anemia. This clonotype was counted a few times. Germline CDR1 is LGHNA and CDR2 is YSLEER. V was trimmed by 1 base and J by 3 bases, leaving 9 bases between them. There are 14 residues in the CDR3. The study profiled TCR beta VDJ and CDR3 using genomic DNA as template. In TCRdb, the reads were re-called with MiXCR into one record per CDR3 protein. Of some 130,000 distinct CDR3 sequences listed, more than 40% are singletons. J is TRBJ1-2 and V is TRBV4-3; no clear D. The receptor was isolated from a human donor in good health, serving as a control. The sequencing sample was made of sorted CD4+, CD8+, or CD8+CD57+ T cells (not recorded which) from PBMCs. The CDR3 protein is CASSQGHGDYGYTF. CDR3 DNA: TGCGCCAGCAGCCAAGGCCACGGAGACTATGGCTACACCTTC.